This T cell receptor beta chain stems from a study of cytomegalovirus exposure and HLA in healthy donors (dated by TCRdb to about 2017). In terms of the full investigation: A later analysis indicated that the 95 to 150 validation repertoires were generated on the platform also employed for the 600 to 750 repertoires of the first cohort. Besides the first cohort of approximately 710 subjects, a separate validation cohort made up of roughly 120 different subjects was used. High-throughput TCR immunosequencing, statistical association of individual TCRs with disease status, and machine learning were combined to predict cytomegalovirus infection status. The aim of the study was to test whether cataloging public T cell receptors could identify signatures of past pathogen exposure. General findings and caveats noted by the study authors: In vitro tests confirmed that a few of the cytomegalovirus-associated TCR beta chains recognize cytomegalovirus antigens. Cytomegalovirus status was reported to be diagnosed by the classifier with high specificity and sensitivity in both the original and validation cohorts. A later analysis lacked HLA typing for the validation cohort, so it scored co-occurrence in that cohort across all 130 or so repertoires. The study gave a list of about 170 TCR beta chains associated with cytomegalovirus. It was suggested by the authors that the approach could potentially be generalized to other disease states and immunological phenotypes. Subsequent analysis determined that TCRs grouped into clusters in the first cohort also showed a tendency toward co-occurrence across the 120 or so validation repertoires, and approximately 94% of cluster scores exceeded 0. While some public TCRs were present in many individuals, most TCR sequences turned up only very rarely across donors.

Library construction relied on the immunoSEQ multiplex PCR assay. Turning to the authors' computational methods: A statistical classification framework was built for diagnosing cytomegalovirus status from the catalog of TCR beta chain sequences. TCRdb carries this immuneACCESS record with in-frame sequences only. Its versions omit some clonotypes, under half of them owing to an unresolved V gene in the studies checked, with the rest unexplained. That table is the source of V, J and clone size, and D and trimming were worked out from the DNA. Across this sample there are under 200,000 clones, with roughly nine tenths seen only once. The ten largest clones capture 3% of the sample. Donors formed part of the validation cohort, which comprised 120 subjects and was distinct from the first cohort of under 850 subjects. This clone has just one count. Which antigen it targets is not known. The record has no base qualities; no much larger clone is one base away.

Spanning cysteine to phenylalanine, the CDR3 consists of 15 amino acids. Kept here is only the CDR3 DNA, which spans 45 bases and is read in frame from base 1. The junction shows trimming of 4 bases on V and 2 bases on J, and the gene matches do not reach 7 bases of it. CDR1 and CDR2 are drawn from the germline V gene (reference sequence): SGHNT, YYREEE. The chain links TRBV5-4 with TRBJ2-7; 9 junctional bases match TRBD1. The sample consisted of PBMCs. This TCR derives from a young woman in good health and CMV-seropositive. The CDR3 sequence is CASSTGTGKTYEQYF. Read as DNA, the sequence is TGTGCCAGCAGCACCGGGACAGGGAAAACCTACGAGCAGTACTTC.